The source of this T cell receptor (beta chain) is a study of vaccination and CD4 T cells after COVID-19. An Oncomine TCR Beta short-read assay was used to sequence the DNA from cultured CD4+ T cells. TCRdb independently ran MiXCR on the PCR reads; one entry per CDR3 protein. This table holds tens of thousands of distinct CDR3 sequences, roughly 53% found once. This CDR3 is 14 amino acids long. V was shortened by 3 bases and J by 8 bases, with 16 bases between the two germline ends. The germline V gene encodes CDR1 SGHTA and CDR2 FQGNSA. Regarding treatment: roughly 11-day PBMC culture with coronavirus spike peptide pools or control peptides (ViraFEST assay). This clonotype has a single count. Its cognate antigen is unknown.

The rearrangement joins TRBV7-2 to TRBJ1-2; D is perhaps TRBD1 (6 bases). The clonotype was recovered from a human donor who had recovered from COVID-19. Sequenced material: CD4+ T cells from blood, cultured in vitro. The CDR3 DNA reads as TGTGCCAGCAGCTTCACCTACAGGGTATCGGGCTACACCTTC. Its translation is CASSFTYRVSGYTF.